This T cell receptor (beta chain) was obtained from a study of PD-L1 blockade in urothelial cancer. Study-level information: Bladder-origin urothelial cancer in males described about 90% of the 29 patients.

Time point of the sample: pretreatment peripheral blood. Each PCR contained spiked-in synthetic TCR analog templates. The assay was immunoSEQ multiplex PCR, and TCRdb's table has in-frame clones only and misses some. The table records fewer than 65,000 clones, over 75% of them present only once. CDR3 length: 17 amino acids. A word on this clone: The antigen is undetermined.

Findings and limits, study-wide: A below-median TCR clonality in blood before treatment predicted better survival. By 3 weeks, tumor-associated blood clones had expanded more in durable-benefit patients.

The source material was PBMCs, sampled around atezolizumab (anti-PD-L1) treatment. The V gene is TRBV21-1, the J gene TRBJ2-2; the table calls TRBD1, which could not be checked here. TRBV21-1 is an annotated pseudogene. This clonotype was sampled from a man in his 70s with urothelial cancer. The CDR3 region is CASSVRPDTANTGELFF. CDR3 in DNA: TGTGCCAGCAGCGTTCGACCGGACACAGCGAACACCGGGGAGCTGTTTTTT.